One sample yielded the 21 T cell receptor beta chains listed below, sequenced in a study of shared clonotypes between healthy human individuals. Sequencing used immunoSEQ multiplex PCR; TCRdb keeps in-frame clones, though not all of them. The sample includes roughly 530,000 clones, 90% to 97% of them seen just once. Sequenced input: naive CD4+ T cells sorted from blood. Regarding subset: CD45RA+ positively selected. The receptor set was obtained from a woman in her thirties in good health.

The V call is TRBV30, the J call TRBJ2-2, with 7 bases aligning to TRBD2. Unmatched junction bases numbered 4, after V lost 2 bases and J lost 7 bases. The CDR3 contains 13 residues. Germline values: CDR1 GTSNPN, CDR2 SVGIG (reference sequence). In DNA form, the CDR3 reads TGTGCCTGGAGTTGGCGGGGGAGCGGGGAGCTGTTTTTT. As protein: CAWSWRGSGELFF.

V usage is TRBV5-1 and J usage is TRBJ1-1, with TRBD1 as a possible D gene (6 bases). V was trimmed by 0 bases and J by 4 bases, leaving 13 bases between them. The CDR3 covers 15 residues. The germline V gene encodes CDR1 SGHRS and CDR2 YFSETQ. The CDR3 coding sequence is TGCGCCAGCAGCTTGGGAAGCAGGGGATCCACTGAAGCTTTCTTT. Translation: CASSLGSRGSTEAFF.

The J gene is TRBJ2-2, the V gene TRBV27; 12 bases are shared with TRBD1. Germline V gene sequence: CDR1 MNHEY, CDR2 SMNVEV (reference sequence). Trimming removed 5 bases from V and 6 bases from J; junction bases left unmatched: 7. The CDR3 consists of 16 residues. This CDR3 is CASSTRDRGHPGELFF. The DNA of the CDR3 is TGTGCCAGCAGTACCCGGGACAGGGGGCATCCCGGGGAGCTGTTTTTT.

CDR3 amino acids: CASSRGLAGGTDEQYF. The DNA of the CDR3 is TGTGCCAGCAGCCGGGGACTAGCGGGAGGAACGGACGAGCAGTACTTC. The V gene is TRBV6-6, the J gene TRBJ2-7, with 15 bases aligning to TRBD2. Germline assignment: CDR1 MNHNY and CDR2 SVGAGI (reference sequence). The CDR3 spans 16 residues. V was clipped by 6 bases and J by 5 bases; unmatched bases: 8.

This chain joins TRBV2 and TRBJ1-5, with D unresolved. Germline CDR1 SNHLY, CDR2 FYNNEI. V lost 2 bases and J lost 5, with 4 bases in between. The CDR3 covers 12 residues. In DNA form, the CDR3 reads TGTGCCAGCAGTGAATTATATCAGCCCCAGCATTTT. Its protein is CASSELYQPQHF.

The V and J genes are TRBV27 and TRBJ2-7, with D unresolved. The CDR3 is made up of 14 amino acids. V shed 6 bases and J shed 2 bases, with 14 bases lying between them. The germline V gene encodes CDR1 MNHEY and CDR2 SMNVEV (reference sequence). The chain's CDR3 is CASRTNWEPYEQYF. The CDR3 DNA reads TGTGCCAGCAGAACAAATTGGGAACCCTACGAGCAGTACTTC.

The V and J genes are TRBV7-3 and TRBJ2-1; 9 bases are a match to TRBD2. V lost 1 base, J lost 6 bases, and 10 bases stayed unmatched. Germline V gene lookup returns CDR1 SGHTA and CDR2 FQGTGA. This CDR3 region has 17 residues. The chain's CDR3 is CASSLRGSGRGFNEQFF. Written as DNA, the CDR3 is TGTGCCAGCAGCTTAAGAGGTAGCGGGAGAGGATTCAATGAGCAGTTCTTC.

In its sample, this clone was seen once. The V gene is TRBV5-1, the J gene TRBJ1-4, with a possible D match to TRBD1 (5 bases). The germline gives CDR1 SGHRS, CDR2 YFSETQ. The CDR3 consists of 13 residues. Trimming took off 4 bases at V and 8 bases at J, with 12 bases between the two ends. CDR3 sequence (DNA): TGCGCCAGCAGCCCCTGGGGGGGGGAAAAACTGTTTTTT. Its translation is CASSPWGGEKLFF.

V usage is TRBV29-1 and J usage is TRBJ2-7; D is perhaps TRBD2 (6 bases). Germline V gene data show CDR1 as SQVTM and CDR2 as ANQGSEA. The CDR3 length is 13 residues. V lost 7 bases and J 3 bases, leaving 16 bases between the germline ends. The CDR3 coding sequence is TGCAGCGCCGGGTGGGGTAGCGGCTACGAGCAGTACTTC. Encoded protein: CSAGWGSGYEQYF.

This clone was detected once. The CDR3 bases are TGTGCCAGCAGTTACTCACTAGCGGGGAGCTACGAGCAGTACTTC. Translated, it gives CASSYSLAGSYEQYF. The chain has TRBV6-5 and TRBJ2-7; TRBD2 matches at 10 bases. Germline lookup yields CDR1 MNHEY and CDR2 SVGAGI. CDR3 size: 15 residues. V trimming: 0 bases; J trimming: 3 bases; junction bases outside the gene matches: 2.

The chain is built from TRBV27 and TRBJ1-6; D is uncertain. Germline V gene lookup returns CDR1 MNHEY and CDR2 SMNVEV (reference sequence). The CDR3 totals 13 residues. V lost 6 bases to trimming and J lost 6 bases, with 9 bases between them. The CDR3 protein is CASRTQLNSPLHF. CDR3 DNA sequence: TGTGCCAGCAGAACACAGCTTAATTCACCCCTCCACTTT.

This clone was counted a single time. The chain has TRBV27 and TRBJ2-7, with D uncertain. The CDR3 totals 14 residues. Trimming cost V 0 bases and J 0 bases, with 6 bases left between them. The germline V gene encodes CDR1 MNHEY and CDR2 SMNVEV (reference sequence). This chain's CDR3 is CASSLSGISYEQYF. For the CDR3, the DNA is TGTGCCAGCAGTTTATCCGGTATCTCCTACGAGCAGTACTTC.

CDR3 in amino acids: CASRSGLHLQYF. CDR3 nucleotide sequence: TGTGCCAGCAGGAGCGGTCTACATTTGCAGTACTTC. The chain recombines TRBV2 with TRBJ2-7; weak D call: TRBD2 (5 bases). Trimming took off 6 bases at V and 9 bases at J, with 15 bases between the two ends. Germline V gives CDR1 SNHLY, CDR2 FYNNEI. The CDR3 is 12 amino acids.

The chain recombines TRBV28 with TRBJ1-2; no firm D call. The CDR3 is made up of 11 amino acids. Trimming pared 5 bases from V and 7 bases from J, leaving 8 bases between. Germline assignment: CDR1 MDHEN and CDR2 SYDVKM. This CDR3 reads CASSGRFGYTF. The CDR3 nucleotides are TGTGCCAGCAGTGGGAGGTTTGGCTACACCTTC.

The chain recombines TRBV7-9 with TRBJ2-1; 11 bases are a match to TRBD2. This CDR3 spans 18 amino acids. V lost 2 bases to trimming and J lost 0 bases; unmatched junction nucleotides: 6. Germline CDR1 and CDR2: SEHNR and FQNEAQ (reference sequence). CDR3 in DNA: TGTGCCAGCAGCTTAATGAGGACTAGCGGGTCCTCCTACAATGAGCAGTTCTTC. Translation gives CASSLMRTSGSSYNEQFF.

The gene calls are TRBV27 and TRBJ2-2; D uncertain. Germline V CDR1 and CDR2: MNHEY, SMNVEV (reference sequence). V gave up 3 bases and J gave up 3 bases, with 8 bases separating them. CDR3 length equals 14 residues. CDR3 amino acids: CASSFHSDTGELFF. CDR3 DNA: TGTGCCAGCAGTTTTCATTCGGACACCGGGGAGCTGTTTTTT.

The table lists this clone with a count of one. The chain employs TRBV28 and TRBJ2-1; 15 bases are a match to TRBD2. The germline gives CDR1 MDHEN, CDR2 SYDVKM. There are 19 residues in the CDR3. V lost 6 bases, J lost 0 bases, and 9 bases stayed unmatched. The CDR3 coding sequence is TGTGCCAGCAGCGACACGGGACTAGCGGGAGGAATCTCCTACAATGAGCAGTTCTTC. Encoded protein: CASSDTGLAGGISYNEQFF.

The V call is TRBV28, the J call TRBJ1-5; the D gene is possibly TRBD1 (6 bases). V gave up 2 bases and J gave up 4 bases, with 12 bases separating them. The CDR3 runs to 15 residues. Germline CDR1 MDHEN, CDR2 SYDVKM. The CDR3 spells CASSLAWDNNQPQHF. The DNA of the CDR3 is TGTGCCAGCAGTTTAGCTTGGGACAATAATCAGCCCCAGCATTTT.

Note on this clone: This specimen includes other DNA sequences encoding the same CDR3. The chain couples TRBV10-2 to TRBJ1-5; no firm D call. CDR1 is WSHSY and CDR2 is SAAADI in the germline V gene. V was shortened by 6 bases and J by 0 bases, with 9 bases between the two germline ends. The CDR3 extends over 14 amino acids. The CDR3 reads CASSPGISNQPQHF. CDR3 sequence (DNA): TGCGCCAGCAGCCCCGGCATTAGCAATCAGCCCCAGCATTTT.

The genes are TRBV18 and TRBJ2-5; D possibly corresponds to TRBD2 (6 bases). The CDR3 totals 16 residues. V dropped 1 base and J dropped 7 bases, with 19 bases sitting between them. The V gene's germline CDR1 is KGHSH and CDR2 LQKENI. The CDR3 nucleotides are TGTGCCAGCTCACCACTCGAAGCGACAGCCGGGGGGACCCAGTACTTC. It is translated as CASSPLEATAGGTQYF.

The V and J genes are TRBV6-1 and TRBJ1-1; no firm D call. CDR3 length: 13 amino acids. The ends were cut back, 1 base at V and 1 base at J, with 4 bases in the middle. Germline V gene sequence: CDR1 MNHNS, CDR2 SASEGT. The CDR3 DNA reads TGTGCCAGCAGTGAAGAAGCGAACACTGAAGCTTTCTTT. Protein product: CASSEEANTEAFF.